This T cell receptor (beta chain) emerged from a study of blood T cell repertoires in COVID-19. Study-level background: Material from acute and convalescent COVID-19 was sourced from the United States, Italy and Spain. T cells, B-cell-depleted T cells, or PBMCs supplied cDNA or gDNA.

As originally analysed: Reference gene primer amplification gave nucleated cell count estimates. Only in-frame clones appear in the TCRdb table, and some are missing; sequencing was by immunoSEQ multiplex PCR. V and J calls and clone size follow that table, whereas D and trimming were derived from the DNA. The sample has approximately 130,000 clones, approximately 87% seen once; the top ten hold about 2.5%. What was sequenced was peripheral blood. The origin of this receptor is a man aged 45-60 years with active COVID-19.

The chain's CDR3 is CASSPGLAPYEQYF. The CDR3 region has the DNA TGCGCCAGCAGCCCGGGACTCGCTCCCTACGAGCAGTACTTC. This chain joins TRBV5-1 and TRBJ2-7, with D tentatively TRBD2 (6 bases). The CDR3 runs 14 residues. V was clipped by 4 bases and J by 2 bases, with 13 bases between them. Germline CDR1 reads SGHRS; CDR2 reads YFSETQ.